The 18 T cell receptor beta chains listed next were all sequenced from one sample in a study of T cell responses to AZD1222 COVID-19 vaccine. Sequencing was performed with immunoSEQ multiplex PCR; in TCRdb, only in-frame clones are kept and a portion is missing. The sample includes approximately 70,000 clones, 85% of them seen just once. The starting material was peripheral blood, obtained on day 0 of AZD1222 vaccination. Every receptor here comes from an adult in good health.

The chain's CDR3 is CASSHRSGVTEAFF. The CDR3 DNA reads TGTGCCAGCAGCCACCGTTCCGGGGTAACTGAAGCTTTCTTT. This chain joins TRBV3-1 (or the pseudogene TRBV3-2) and TRBJ1-1; no firm D call. Germline assignment: CDR1 LGHDT and CDR2 YNNKEL (reference sequence). V gave up 3 bases and J gave up 5 bases, with 13 bases separating them. The CDR3 is made up of 14 amino acids.

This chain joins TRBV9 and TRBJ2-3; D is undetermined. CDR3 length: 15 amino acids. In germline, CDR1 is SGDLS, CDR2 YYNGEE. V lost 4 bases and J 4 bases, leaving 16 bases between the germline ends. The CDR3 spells CASSLRTAVADTQYF. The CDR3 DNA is TGTGCCAGCAGCCTTAGGACGGCGGTAGCAGATACGCAGTATTTT.

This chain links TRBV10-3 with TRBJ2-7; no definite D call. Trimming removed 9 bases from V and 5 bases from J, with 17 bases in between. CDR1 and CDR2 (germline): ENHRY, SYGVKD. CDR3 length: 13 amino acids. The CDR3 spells CAMHRAPSDEQYF. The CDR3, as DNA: TGTGCCATGCACCGGGCCCCGAGCGACGAGCAGTACTTC.

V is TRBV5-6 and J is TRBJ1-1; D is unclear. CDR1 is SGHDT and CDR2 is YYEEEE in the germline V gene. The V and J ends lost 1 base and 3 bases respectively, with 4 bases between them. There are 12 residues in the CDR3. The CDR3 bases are TGTGCCAGCAGCTTGTGGGACACTGAAGCTTTCTTT. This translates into CASSLWDTEAFF.

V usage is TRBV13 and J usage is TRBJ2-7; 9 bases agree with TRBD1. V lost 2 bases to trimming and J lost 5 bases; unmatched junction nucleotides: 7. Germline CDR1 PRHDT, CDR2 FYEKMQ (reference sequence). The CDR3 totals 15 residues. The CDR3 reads CASSLMTGGINEQYF. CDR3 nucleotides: TGTGCCAGCAGCTTAATGACAGGGGGTATCAACGAGCAGTACTTC.

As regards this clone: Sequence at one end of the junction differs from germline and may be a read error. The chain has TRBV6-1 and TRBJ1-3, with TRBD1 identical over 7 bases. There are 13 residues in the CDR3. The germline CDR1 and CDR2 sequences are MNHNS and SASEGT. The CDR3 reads CASGDRAGNTIYF. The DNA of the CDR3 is TGTGCCAGCGGTGACAGGGCTGGAAACACCATATATTTT.

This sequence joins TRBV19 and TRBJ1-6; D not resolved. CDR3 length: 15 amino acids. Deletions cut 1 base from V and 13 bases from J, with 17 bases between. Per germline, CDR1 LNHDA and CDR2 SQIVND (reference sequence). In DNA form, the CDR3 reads TGTGCCAGTAGTATAGGGAGCAGCGCCGTCATGCCCCTCCACTTT. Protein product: CASSIGSSAVMPLHF.

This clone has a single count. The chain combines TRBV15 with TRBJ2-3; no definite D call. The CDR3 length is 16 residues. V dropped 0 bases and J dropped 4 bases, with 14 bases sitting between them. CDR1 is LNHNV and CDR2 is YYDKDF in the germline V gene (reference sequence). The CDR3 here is CATSRDRVIVADTQYF. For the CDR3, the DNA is TGTGCCACCAGCAGAGATAGGGTAATAGTTGCAGATACGCAGTATTTT.

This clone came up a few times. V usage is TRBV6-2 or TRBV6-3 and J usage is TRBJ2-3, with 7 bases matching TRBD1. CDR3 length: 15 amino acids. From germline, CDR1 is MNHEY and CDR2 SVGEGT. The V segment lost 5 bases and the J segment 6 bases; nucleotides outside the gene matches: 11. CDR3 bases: TGTGCCAGCAGTCACAGGGGTTCAGGTCCGGATACGCAGTATTTT. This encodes CASSHRGSGPDTQYF.

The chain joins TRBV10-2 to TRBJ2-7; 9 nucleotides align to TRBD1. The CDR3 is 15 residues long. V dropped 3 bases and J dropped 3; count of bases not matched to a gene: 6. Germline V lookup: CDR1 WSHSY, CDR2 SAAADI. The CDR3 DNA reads TGCGCCAGCAGTGATTCGGGACAGGGTCTCTACGAGCAGTACTTC. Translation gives CASSDSGQGLYEQYF.

The CDR3 loop reads CASSQDLASGGYEQYF. Written as DNA, the CDR3 is TGCGCCAGCAGCCAAGATCTAGCTAGCGGGGGTTACGAGCAGTACTTC. The rearrangement joins TRBV4-1 to TRBJ2-7; 10 bases fit TRBD2. The V segment lost 0 bases and the J segment 4 bases; nucleotides outside the gene matches: 6. In germline, CDR1 is MGHRA, CDR2 YSYEKL. The length of the CDR3 is 16 residues.

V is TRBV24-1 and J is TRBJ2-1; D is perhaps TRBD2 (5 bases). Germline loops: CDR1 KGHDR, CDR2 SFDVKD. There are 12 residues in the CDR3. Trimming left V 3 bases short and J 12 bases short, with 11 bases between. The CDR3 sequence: CATSDGLKGQFF. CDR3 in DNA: TGTGCCACCAGTGATGGACTGAAGGGGCAGTTCTTC.

The CDR3 coding sequence is TGCGCCAGCAGTTATTGGGTAGGAAACACCATATATTTT. It is translated as CASSYWVGNTIYF. The gene calls are TRBV4-1 and TRBJ1-3; unclear D gene. With 6 bases removed from V and 4 bases from J, the gap between germline ends came to 10 bases. Germline V gene data show CDR1 as MGHRA and CDR2 as YSYEKL. This CDR3 has 13 amino acids.

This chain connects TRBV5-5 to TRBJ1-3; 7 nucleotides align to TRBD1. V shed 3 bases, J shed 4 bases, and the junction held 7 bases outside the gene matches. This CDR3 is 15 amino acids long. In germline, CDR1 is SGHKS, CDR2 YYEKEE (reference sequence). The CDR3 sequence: CASSWEGASGNTIYF. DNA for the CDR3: TGTGCCAGCAGCTGGGAGGGGGCGTCAGGAAACACCATATATTTT.

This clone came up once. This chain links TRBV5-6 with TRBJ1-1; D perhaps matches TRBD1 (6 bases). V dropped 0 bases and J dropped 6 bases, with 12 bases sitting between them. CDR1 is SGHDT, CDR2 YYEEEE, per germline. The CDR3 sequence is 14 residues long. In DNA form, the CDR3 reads TGTGCCAGCAGCTTGGCCGGGGGCGCCTCTGAAGCTTTCTTT. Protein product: CASSLAGGASEAFF.

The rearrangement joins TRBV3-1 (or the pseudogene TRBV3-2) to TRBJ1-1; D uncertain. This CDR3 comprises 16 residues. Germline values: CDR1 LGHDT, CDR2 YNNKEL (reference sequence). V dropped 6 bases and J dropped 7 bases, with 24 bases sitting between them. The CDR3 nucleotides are TGTGCCAGCAGGATTTCAGCGAAACCTGAAGCAGGTGAAGCTTTCTTT. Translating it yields CASRISAKPEAGEAFF.

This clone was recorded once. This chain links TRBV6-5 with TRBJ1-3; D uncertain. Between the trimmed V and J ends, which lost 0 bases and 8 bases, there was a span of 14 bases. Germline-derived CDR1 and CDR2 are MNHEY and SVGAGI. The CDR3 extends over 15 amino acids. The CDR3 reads CASSYSGFSSDTIYF. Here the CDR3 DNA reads TGTGCCAGCAGTTACTCGGGGTTTTCTTCAGACACCATATATTTT.

This CDR3 is CASSFQGPQETQYF. CDR3 nucleotides: TGCGCCAGCAGCTTCCAGGGGCCACAAGAGACCCAGTACTTC. V gene TRBV5-1 combines with J gene TRBJ2-5; D may be TRBD1 (6 bases). CDR1 and CDR2 (germline): SGHRS, YFSETQ. The CDR3 sequence is 14 residues long. V was shortened by 2 bases and J by 2 bases, with 10 bases between the two germline ends.